The clone carrying this T cell receptor (beta chain) was found many times. Graves' hyperthyroidism is called stable when ophthalmopathy does not progress within 18 months. Hyperthyroidism had been newly diagnosed in patients aged 18 to 65, and its duration was under 2 months. The CDR3 is 15 amino acids. V shed 5 bases and J 2 bases; nucleotides not matched to a gene: 4. The germline V gene encodes CDR1 MNHNS and CDR2 SASEGT. The source of the sample is a study of T cells in Graves' hyperthyroidism and ophthalmopathy. RNA transcripts served as the template for amplifying TCR beta CDR3 regions. When the TCR CDR3 underwent first-round RT-PCR, the HTBI primer set was used. TCRdb fed the multiplex PCR reads into MiXCR, producing one record per CDR3 protein. This sample has approximately 330,000 distinct CDR3 sequences, with approximately 18% found just once.

This receptor was obtained from a woman in her forties or fifties with Graves' hyperthyroidism. Material: blood. J is TRBJ2-5 and V is TRBV6-1; 11 bases are a match to TRBD2. The CDR3 loop is CASSPLAGGQETQYF. The CDR3 DNA reads as TGTGCCAGCAGTCCCTTAGCGGGAGGGCAAGAGACCCAGTACTTC.